Listed here is a single T cell receptor beta chain. Its antigen is currently unknown. The data stem from a study of shared clonotypes between healthy human individuals. Study in general: Per donor, three plates held CD4 naive cells, three held CD4 memory, two held CD8 naive and one held CD8 memory.

Produced via immunoSEQ multiplex PCR; TCRdb's table is partial and in-frame only. The sample has about 320,000 clones, about nine tenths seen once. CCR7-negative CD45RA+ TemRA cells were combined with CD45RO+ cells to form CD8 memory. Study outcomes and limitations: The naive CD4 repertoires of a few donors were compared, and approximately 4.5% of clonotypes were shared.

The ends lost 4 bases at V and 5 bases at J; junction bases unmatched: 13. The CDR3 is 18 amino acids. Looked up from germline, CDR1 is SGDLS and CDR2 is YYNGEE. This sequence originates from a man between 18 and 29 years old in good health. The sample consisted of memory CD8+ T cells sorted from blood. Subset noted: CD45RO+ cells pooled with CCR7-negative TemRA cells. This chain joins TRBV9 and TRBJ2-2; TRBD2 matches at 11 bases. Here the CDR3 reads CASSPRTSGLRRTGELFF. The DNA for the CDR3 is TGTGCCAGCAGCCCCCGGACTAGCGGGTTAAGGCGGACCGGGGAGCTGTTTTTT.